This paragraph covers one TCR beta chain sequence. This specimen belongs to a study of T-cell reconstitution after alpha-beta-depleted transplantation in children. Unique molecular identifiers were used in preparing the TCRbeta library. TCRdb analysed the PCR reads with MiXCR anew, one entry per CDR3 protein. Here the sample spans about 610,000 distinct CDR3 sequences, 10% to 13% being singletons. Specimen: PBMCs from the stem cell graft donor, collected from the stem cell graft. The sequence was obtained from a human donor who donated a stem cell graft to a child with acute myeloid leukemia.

The CDR3 loop reads CASSFWDINQPQHF. As DNA, the CDR3 is TGTGCCAGCAGTTTTTGGGACATCAATCAGCCCCAGCATTTT. The rearrangement uses TRBV6-2 or TRBV6-3 and TRBJ1-5, with a weak D call TRBD1 (6 bases). Per the germline V gene, CDR1 is MNHEY and CDR2 is SVGEGT. V was pared by 4 bases and J by 3 bases, with 10 bases between. CDR3 size: 14 residues.